The 19 T cell receptor beta chains reported below all come from one sample, sequenced in a study of cytomegalovirus exposure and HLA in healthy donors. Primers for the PCR totalled 60 Vbeta and 13 Jbeta. Using immunoSEQ multiplex PCR, the repertoire was profiled, and TCRdb retains in-frame clones only, with some absent. This table has about 300,000 clones, 86% appearing once. Sequenced input: PBMCs. The receptors were gathered from a man aged 40-49 years in good health and CMV-seropositive.

This clone was counted once. At one boundary the junction diverges from the germline segment, which might be a read error. V and J are TRBV2 and TRBJ1-5, with 8 bases lining up with TRBD1. Germline V gives CDR1 SNHLY, CDR2 FYNNEI. The CDR3 has 10 residues. CDR3 sequence: CASGTQGVRF. The CDR3 DNA sequence: TGTGCCAGCGGAACACAGGGGGTACGATTT.

V gene TRBV30 combines with J gene TRBJ2-5; unclear D gene. V gave up 2 bases and J gave up 2 bases, with 12 bases separating them. Looked up from germline, CDR1 is GTSNPN and CDR2 is SVGIG (reference sequence). The CDR3 totals 14 residues. The CDR3 here is CAWSPRRQQETQYF. CDR3 coding DNA: TGTGCCTGGAGTCCCCGCAGGCAACAAGAGACCCAGTACTTC.

This clone showed up just once. The CDR3, as DNA: TGTGCCAGCATGAGACAGGGGGCGCGGGGCTATGGCTACACCTTC. Residues: CASMRQGARGYGYTF. This chain links TRBV28 with TRBJ1-2, with 10 bases identical to TRBD1. CDR1 MDHEN and CDR2 SYDVKM come from the germline V gene. CDR3 length equals 15 residues. V lost 7 bases to trimming and J lost 4 bases; unmatched junction nucleotides: 9.

This clone occurred once. The J gene is TRBJ2-1, the V gene TRBV4-1, with TRBD2 matching over 15 bases. The trim removed 5 bases at V and 2 bases at J, leaving 7 bases unmatched. Germline CDR1 is MGHRA and CDR2 is YSYEKL. The CDR3 is 18 residues long. The CDR3 is CASSTGLAGGGAYNEQFF. In DNA, the CDR3 is TGCGCCAGCAGCACAGGACTAGCGGGAGGGGGGGCCTACAATGAGCAGTTCTTC.

This chain connects TRBV7-9 to TRBJ1-5, with 9 bases lining up with TRBD1. V was clipped by 2 bases and J by 5 bases; unmatched bases: 4. Germline CDR1 and CDR2: SEHNR and FQNEAQ (reference sequence). The CDR3 has 15 amino acids. The CDR3 region has the DNA TGTGCCAGCAGCTTAACAGGGGGCTCTTATCAGCCCCAGCATTTT. This translates into CASSLTGGSYQPQHF.

V gene TRBV5-4 combines with J gene TRBJ2-3; 7 nucleotides align to TRBD1. The V gene's germline CDR1 is SGHNT and CDR2 YYREEE (reference sequence). Trimming removed 4 bases from V and 2 bases from J; junction bases left unmatched: 10. The CDR3 has 16 residues. The CDR3 region has the DNA TGTGCCAGCAGCGCCAACCCGACAGGGTACACAGATACGCAGTATTTT. This codes for CASSANPTGYTDTQYF.

J is TRBJ2-1 and V is TRBV7-3, with a possible D match to TRBD2 (6 bases). The CDR3 totals 15 residues. The germline V gene encodes CDR1 SGHTA and CDR2 FQGTGA. Trimming took 1 base from V and 4 from J, leaving 11 bases between them. CDR3 DNA: TGTGCCAGCAGCTTAAAAGGTGGGGGGTACAATGAGCAGTTCTTC. Translation: CASSLKGGGYNEQFF.

The V and J genes are TRBV12-5 and TRBJ1-1, with D hard to call. Trimming removed 3 bases from V and 1 base from J, with 6 bases in between. The CDR3 covers 13 residues. CDR1 is LGHNT and CDR2 is FRNRAP in the germline V gene. CDR3 sequence reads: CASGLAGNTEAFF. In nucleotides, the CDR3 is TGTGCTAGTGGTTTAGCGGGGAACACTGAAGCTTTCTTT.

In its sample, this clone was seen once. This chain joins TRBV2 and TRBJ2-3; TRBD2 aligns across 8 bases. The V gene end was trimmed by 7 bases and the J gene end by 5 bases; junction bases not matched to a gene: 11. The CDR3 length is 15 residues. From germline, CDR1 is SNHLY and CDR2 FYNNEI. The CDR3 loop reads CASNPSGSSRDTQYF. The DNA for the CDR3 is TGTGCCAGCAATCCGAGCGGGAGTTCAAGAGATACGCAGTATTTT.

CDR3 protein: CASSPGNSAYGYTF. CDR3 DNA: TGTGCCAGCAGTCCCGGGAACAGTGCCTATGGCTACACCTTC. The J gene is TRBJ1-2, the V gene TRBV27; D remains unclear. Trimming took 5 bases from V and 4 from J, leaving 14 bases between them. This CDR3 comprises 14 residues. Germline CDR1 is MNHEY and CDR2 is SMNVEV (reference sequence).

The J gene is TRBJ2-5, the V gene TRBV4-2; 13 nucleotides align to TRBD2. This CDR3 has 15 amino acids. Germline V gives CDR1 LGHNA, CDR2 YNFKEQ. J was trimmed by 4 bases and V by 4 bases; bases with no gene match: 3. The CDR3 region has the DNA TGTGCCAGCAGCCGCCGACTAGCGGGAGGAGAGACCCAGTACTTC. Residues: CASSRRLAGGETQYF.

The V and J genes are TRBV28 and TRBJ1-5; TRBD1 might be the D (5 bases). Per the germline V gene, CDR1 is MDHEN and CDR2 is SYDVKM. The CDR3 extends over 14 amino acids. The V end lost 6 bases, the J end lost 5 bases, and 14 bases lay between the germline ends. CDR3 residues: CASRTSRDYQPQHF. The CDR3 coding sequence is TGTGCCAGCAGAACGTCCCGGGACTATCAGCCCCAGCATTTT.

This chain links TRBV9 with TRBJ2-2, with D possibly matching TRBD1 (6 bases). The V gene lost 4 bases and the J gene lost 4 bases, with 14 bases spanning the gap. From germline, CDR1 is SGDLS and CDR2 YYNGEE. CDR3 size: 15 residues. CDR3 sequence: CASSPLGAGTGELFF. The CDR3 DNA reads TGTGCCAGCAGCCCCCTGGGGGCGGGCACCGGGGAGCTGTTTTTT.

This chain links TRBV7-9 with TRBJ1-1; D call uncertain. The CDR3 sequence is 13 residues long. Germline V lookup: CDR1 SEHNR, CDR2 FQNEAQ (reference sequence). V lost 5 bases and J lost 1, with 8 bases in between. CDR3 DNA: TGTGCCAGCAGCCATGCAGGGAACACTGAAGCTTTCTTT. This encodes CASSHAGNTEAFF.

The CDR3 reads CASSPTSGGSYEQYF. The DNA of the CDR3 is TGCGCCAGCAGCCCCACTAGCGGGGGCTCCTACGAGCAGTACTTC. The chain recombines TRBV4-1 with TRBJ2-5, with 11 bases identical to TRBD2. Near its end, the DNA agrees better with TRBJ2-7, so the J call may be wrong. Germline-derived CDR1 and CDR2 are MGHRA and YSYEKL. There are 15 residues in the CDR3.

The CDR3 DNA reads TGTGCCAGCAGTTTATGGGGACAGGGGGCTCTGCCCAAAAACATTCAGTACTTC. Translated, it gives CASSLWGQGALPKNIQYF. This chain links TRBV28 with TRBJ2-4; 12 bases fit TRBD1. This CDR3 is 18 amino acids long. V lost 0 bases, J lost 2 bases, and 5 bases stayed unmatched. Germline values: CDR1 MDHEN, CDR2 SYDVKM.

The V and J genes are TRBV28 and TRBJ1-5; a possible D gene is TRBD1 (5 bases). The CDR3 has 18 amino acids. Germline CDR1 reads MDHEN; CDR2 reads SYDVKM. The germline V and J ends were trimmed by 3 bases and 1 base, with 19 bases remaining between them. The CDR3 loop reads CASSLFTGFGRSNQPQHF. The DNA for the CDR3 is TGTGCCAGCAGTTTGTTTACAGGTTTTGGTAGGAGCAATCAGCCCCAGCATTTT.

V is TRBV7-2 and J is TRBJ2-7; 9 nucleotides agree with TRBD2. The germline gives CDR1 SGHTA, CDR2 FQGNSA. This CDR3 contains 16 residues. V dropped 1 base and J dropped 3; count of bases not matched to a gene: 7. CDR3 sequence reads: CASSLGLSGSGYEQYF. The DNA of the CDR3 is TGTGCCAGCAGCTTAGGGCTTAGCGGGAGTGGCTACGAGCAGTACTTC. Full variable domain (outside the CDR3, taken from reference TRBV7-2 and TRBJ2-7): GAGVSQSPSNKVTEKGKDVELRCDPISGHTALYWYRQSLGQGLEFLIYFQGNSAPDKSGLPSDRFSAERTGGSVSTLTIQRTQQEDSAVYLCASSLGLSGSGYEQYFGPGTRLTVT.

The CDR3 nucleotides read TGTGCCATCGGATCGGCTAGCGGGAGGAGCTACAATGAGCAGTTCTTC. Translating gives CAIGSASGRSYNEQFF. The chain recombines TRBV10-3 with TRBJ2-1; 11 bases fit TRBD2. There are 16 residues in the CDR3. V was clipped by 8 bases and J by 3 bases; unmatched bases: 9. Germline V gene data show CDR1 as ENHRY and CDR2 as SYGVKD.